This T cell receptor beta chain was documented in a study of shared T cell receptors in the human thymus. TCRdb's table, derived via immunoSEQ multiplex PCR, lists solely in-frame clones and lacks some. The table shows fewer than 700,000 clones, with roughly 90% occurring only once. J gave up 6 bases and V 3 bases, and 4 bases lay outside the gene matches. This CDR3 is 13 amino acids long. Germline V gene lookup returns CDR1 GTSNPN and CDR2 SVGIG (reference sequence). These sequences were also reported in another study, on human thymus T cells. As that report states: Among the donors, all were healthy Finnish infants having corrective surgery for congenital heart defects. In corrective heart surgery, resections were taken, and these provided the thymus tissue. Among thymic and blood repertoires, usage of V and J genes appeared biased. Highly overlapping thymic repertoires among unrelated individuals were reported in related research.

The V gene is TRBV30, the J gene TRBJ1-5, with TRBD1 identical over 8 bases. Source material: thymocytes. The origin of this receptor is a boy in the first two years of life with a congenital heart defect. CDR3 DNA sequence: TGTGCCTGGAGAGGACAGGGCACTCAGCCCCAGCATTTT. Its translation is CAWRGQGTQPQHF.